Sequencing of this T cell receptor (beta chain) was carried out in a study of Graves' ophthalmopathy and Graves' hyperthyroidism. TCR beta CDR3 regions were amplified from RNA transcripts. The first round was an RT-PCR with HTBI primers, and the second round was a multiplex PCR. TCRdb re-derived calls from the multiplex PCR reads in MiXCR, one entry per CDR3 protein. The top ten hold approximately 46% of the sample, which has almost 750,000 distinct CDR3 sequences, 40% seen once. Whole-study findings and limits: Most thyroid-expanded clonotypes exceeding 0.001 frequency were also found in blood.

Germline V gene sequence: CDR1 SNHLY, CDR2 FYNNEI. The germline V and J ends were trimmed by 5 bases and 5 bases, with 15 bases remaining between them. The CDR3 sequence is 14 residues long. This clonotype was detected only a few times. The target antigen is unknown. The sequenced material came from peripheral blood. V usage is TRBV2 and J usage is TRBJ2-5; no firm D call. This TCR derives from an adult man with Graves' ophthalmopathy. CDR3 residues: CASSPRGIGETQYF. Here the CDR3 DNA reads TGTGCCAGCAGTCCCCGTGGGATCGGCGAGACCCAGTACTTC.